Listed below are T cell receptor beta chains from one sample, sequenced in a study of blood T cells in healthy people across ages. TCRdb reprocessed the 5' RACE reads via MiXCR and lists one record per CDR3 protein. This sample has around 800,000 distinct CDR3 sequences; roughly 50% occur once, and the top ten carry about 38%. Sequences were obtained from blood. These receptors were obtained from a man at least 80 years old in good health. CDR3s include the opening cysteine and the closing phenylalanine or tryptophan. The order of the fields is D gene, clone size, V gene, J gene, CDR3 protein, CDR3 DNA. The D gene is left open where the match is weak. Only some rows state a clone size, as once, few, many or a class for expanded clones.

d_gene: -
abundance: -
v_gene: TRBV3-1
j_gene: TRBJ2-1
CDR3aa: CASRTANEQFF
CDR3nt: TGTGCCAGCCGGACAGCCAATGAGCAGTTCTTC

d_gene: -
abundance: -
v_gene: TRBV20-1
j_gene: TRBJ2-5
CDR3aa: CSLGVGVRETQYF
CDR3nt: TGCTCGTTGGGCGTCGGCGTGCGGGAGACCCAGTACTTC

d_gene: -
abundance: few
v_gene: TRBV10-3
j_gene: TRBJ2-7
CDR3aa: CAITEDLVGYEQYF
CDR3nt: TGTGCCATCACCGAGGATCTAGTCGGGTACGAGCAGTACTTC

d_gene: -
abundance: -
v_gene: TRBV9
j_gene: TRBJ2-1
CDR3aa: CASSPHSFEQFF
CDR3nt: TGTGCCAGCAGCCCTCATAGTTTCGAGCAGTTCTTC

d_gene: -
abundance: -
v_gene: TRBV19
j_gene: TRBJ1-2
CDR3aa: CASSILSGGTYGYTF
CDR3nt: TGTGCCAGTAGTATATTATCGGGGGGAACCTATGGCTACACCTTC

d_gene: TRBD2
abundance: many
v_gene: TRBV5-1
j_gene: TRBJ2-1
CDR3aa: CASSLGGGRADEQFF
CDR3nt: TGCGCCAGCAGCTTGGGAGGCGGGAGGGCCGATGAGCAGTTCTTC

d_gene: TRBD1
abundance: -
v_gene: TRBV20-1
j_gene: TRBJ2-1
CDR3aa: CSGMDRGVRYNEQFF
CDR3nt: TGCAGTGGGATGGACAGGGGGGTTCGGTACAATGAGCAGTTCTTC

d_gene: -
abundance: once
v_gene: TRBV2
j_gene: TRBJ2-5
CDR3aa: CASIRGQYQETQYF
CDR3nt: TGTGCCAGCATAAGGGGCCAGTACCAAGAGACCCAGTACTTC

d_gene: TRBD2
abundance: -
v_gene: TRBV20-1
j_gene: TRBJ2-1
CDR3aa: CSAREASGPYNEQFF
CDR3nt: TGCAGTGCTAGGGAGGCTAGCGGGCCCTACAATGAGCAGTTCTTC

d_gene: TRBD1
abundance: -
v_gene: TRBV10-3
j_gene: TRBJ1-2
CDR3aa: CAISESVDRGGYGYTF
CDR3nt: TGTGCCATCAGTGAGTCGGTGGACAGGGGCGGCTATGGCTACACCTTC

d_gene: -
abundance: -
v_gene: TRBV20-1
j_gene: TRBJ1-2
CDR3aa: CSARPLVLGGYTF
CDR3nt: TGCAGTGCTAGACCACTGGTCCTGGGAGGCTACACCTTC

d_gene: TRBD2
abundance: -
v_gene: TRBV3-1
j_gene: TRBJ2-7
CDR3aa: CASSQDSLRAGIYEQYF
CDR3nt: TGTGCCAGCAGCCAAGATTCGCTACGAGCGGGAATCTACGAGCAGTACTTC

d_gene: TRBD2
abundance: -
v_gene: TRBV28
j_gene: TRBJ2-2
CDR3aa: CASSTLAGEIPNTGELFF
CDR3nt: TGTGCCAGCAGTACCCTAGCGGGAGAGATTCCGAACACCGGGGAGCTGTTTTTT

d_gene: -
abundance: -
v_gene: TRBV11-1
j_gene: TRBJ2-7
CDR3aa: CASSPSRQAYEQYF
CDR3nt: TGTGCCAGCAGTCCGTCCCGACAGGCCTACGAGCAGTACTTC

d_gene: -
abundance: once
v_gene: TRBV5-1
j_gene: TRBJ2-1
CDR3aa: CASSLLPITRSYNEQFF
CDR3nt: TGCGCCAGCAGCCTCCTGCCAATTACCAGATCCTACAATGAGCAGTTCTTC

d_gene: TRBD2
abundance: -
v_gene: TRBV11-2
j_gene: TRBJ2-3
CDR3aa: CASSLVAGELRYAYF
CDR3nt: TGTGCCAGCAGCTTAGTGGCGGGAGAACTCAGATACGCGTATTTT

d_gene: -
abundance: -
v_gene: TRBV29-1
j_gene: TRBJ2-2
CDR3aa: CSAATGPNAGELFF
CDR3nt: TGCAGCGCCGCAACCGGGCCCAATGCCGGGGAGCTGTTTTTT

d_gene: -
abundance: once
v_gene: TRBV11-3
j_gene: TRBJ2-1
CDR3aa: CASSLVGSLNEQFF
CDR3nt: TGTGCCAGCAGCTTAGTCGGGAGCCTCAATGAGCAGTTCTTC

d_gene: -
abundance: few
v_gene: TRBV29-1
j_gene: TRBJ1-1
CDR3aa: CSVASANTEAFF
CDR3nt: TGCAGCGTTGCTTCAGCGAACACTGAAGCTTTCTTT

d_gene: TRBD2
abundance: -
v_gene: TRBV9
j_gene: TRBJ2-1
CDR3aa: CASSPRGVASHEQFF
CDR3nt: TGTGCCAGCAGCCCTCGGGGGGTCGCATCCCATGAGCAGTTCTTC

d_gene: -
abundance: -
v_gene: TRBV6-1
j_gene: TRBJ1-2
CDR3aa: CASSERVGVDYGYTF
CDR3nt: TGTGCCAGCAGTGAAAGAGTTGGCGTAGACTATGGCTACACCTTC

d_gene: -
abundance: -
v_gene: TRBV6-6
j_gene: TRBJ1-2
CDR3aa: CASSTGPRNYGYTF
CDR3nt: TGTGCCAGCAGCACAGGGCCCCGTAACTATGGCTACACCTTC

d_gene: TRBD1
abundance: few
v_gene: TRBV10-3
j_gene: TRBJ2-6
CDR3aa: CAISGRDRSLSGANVLTF
CDR3nt: TGTGCCATCAGTGGCCGGGACAGGAGTCTCTCTGGGGCCAACGTCCTGACTTTC

d_gene: TRBD2
abundance: few
v_gene: TRBV20-1
j_gene: TRBJ2-7
CDR3aa: CSAPSSGGRPYEQYF
CDR3nt: TGCAGTGCTCCCAGTTCAGGCGGGAGGCCCTACGAGCAGTACTTC